The T cell receptor beta chain under discussion was sequenced for a study of OX40 agonist ivuxolimab in advanced cancers. The study in broad terms: Ivuxolimab was a fully human IgG2 agonistic monoclonal antibody targeting the costimulatory receptor OX40 (CD134). Intravenous ivuxolimab was administered to patients every 2 weeks at six dose levels: 0.01, 0.1, 0.3, 1.5, 3 and 10 mg/kg. Of the roughly 54 patients in dose escalation, some 20 had hepatocellular carcinoma, about 15 had melanoma, 9 had renal cell carcinoma and 9 had head and neck cancer. The dose-escalation cohort was roughly 87% male with a mean age of approximately 60 years, ranging from about 20 to 80. Patients were allowed to have had prior anti-PD-1, anti-PD-L1 or anti-CTLA-4 therapy, and around 40% of the dose-escalation patients had previously received checkpoint inhibitors. Partial responses were achieved by three dose-escalation patients, of whom one had hepatocellular carcinoma and two had cutaneous melanoma. The point of sequencing TCRbeta in the periphery was to test whether ivuxolimab changed TCR sequence diversity and drove clonal T-cell expansion. The paper describes the monotherapy dose-escalation part (N ≈ 51 patients) of the phase I trial of ivuxolimab.

For sequencing of the TCRbeta CDR3 region, genomic DNA was extracted from the sorted cells. The immunoSEQ Assay was used for sequencing of TCRbeta CDR3 regions. TCRdb limited this immuneACCESS table to in-frame rearrangements with V and J called. A share of clones is missing; checked studies link under half to unresolved V genes, and the rest is unexplained. The sample yields fewer than 120,000 clones; roughly 89% were counted once. Of the sample, 0.27% falls within the top ten clones. Measured from the cysteine to the phenylalanine, the CDR3 is 14 residues long. Only the CDR3 region is kept as DNA, spanning 42 bases read in frame from base 1. Here V drops 3 bases and J drops 5 bases, and the junction holds 4 bases not matched to any gene. Via the germline V gene, CDR1 is SGHTA and CDR2 FQGNSA. The trial excluded patients who had a history of autoimmune disease or who were on systemic immunosuppression. Peripheral blood for TCR sequencing was collected from all dose cohorts at baseline, on cycle 4 day 1, and on cycle 7 day 1. Samples were obtained from an open-label, multicenter, first-in-human phase I dose-escalation trial of ivuxolimab. Adults with locally advanced or metastatic melanoma, renal cell, hepatocellular, or head and neck squamous cell carcinoma were enrolled in the trial. Before TCR sequencing, CD4+ T cells and CD8+ T cells were sorted from peripheral blood as separate populations.

Notes on this clone: Its cognate antigen has yet to be identified. No much larger clone exists at a distance of one base, and base qualities are not known.

Points the paper makes about the study in general: In partial responders in the 0.1-3.0 mg/kg groups, normalized peripheral clonal expansion was found to be among the lowest, especially among CD8+ T cells. The antigen specificity of the clonally expanded peripheral T cells was not determined. On average, CD8+ T cells showed more expanded clones than CD4+ T cells after ivuxolimab. Low levels of normalized T-cell clonal expansion were also seen in some patients who did not respond. At doses from 0.1 to 3.0 mg/kg, clonal expansion was seen in both CD4+ and CD8+ blood T cells between baseline and week 6.

The clonotype originates from an adult with an advanced solid tumor such as melanoma, head and neck, liver or kidney cancer. The sample consisted of CD4+ or CD8+ T cells sorted from blood, taken in a trial of the OX40 agonist ivuxolimab. The chain uses TRBV7-2 and TRBJ1-1; TRBD1 agrees with 9 junctional bases. The encoded CDR3 is CASSFRDRETEAFF. At the DNA level, the sequence is TGTGCCAGCAGCTTCCGGGACAGGGAGACTGAAGCTTTCTTT.